A selection of T cell receptor beta chains follows, all from one sample in a study of beta chain features in type 1 diabetes. Generated by immunoSEQ multiplex PCR, the TCRdb table keeps only in-frame clones and is missing some. The table records 300,000 or so clones, roughly 12% of them present only once. Sequencing was performed on naive CD4+ T cells from blood. The source of these receptors is a woman aged 18-30 years with type 1 diabetes. CDR3s include the opening cysteine and the closing phenylalanine or tryptophan. D genes are given only for firm matches. Size tells how often a clone was seen (once, few, many) or the class of an expanded clone, and some rows leave it out.

. | TRBJ2-7 | TRBV2 | TRBD1 | TGTGCCAGCGAATCCCAGGGGGCCTACGAGCAGTACTTC | CASESQGAYEQYF
. | TRBJ2-1 | TRBV6-6 | TRBD1 | TGTGCCAGCAGTTACCCGGACAGGAGCCACAATGAGCAGTTCTTC | CASSYPDRSHNEQFF
few | TRBJ2-1 | TRBV9 | . | TGTGCCAGCAGCGTGCCCCAGGGTGAGCAGTTCTTC | CASSVPQGEQFF
. | TRBJ1-5 | TRBV27 | . | TGTGCCAGCAGATGGGGGGGTGGTAGCAATCAGCCCCAGCATTTT | CASRWGGGSNQPQHF
few | TRBJ2-1 | TRBV19 | . | TGTGCCAGTAGTATAAGACTTTACAATGAGCAGTTCTTC | CASSIRLYNEQFF
. | TRBJ2-1 | TRBV28 | TRBD2 | TGTGCCAGCAGTTTATTAGGCCCAGGGAGGGGTGAGCAGTTCTTC | CASSLLGPGRGEQFF
few | TRBJ2-1 | TRBV27 | TRBD2 | TGTGCCAGCAGTCCTTTCGCGGGAGGTTACAATGAGCAGTTCTTC | CASSPFAGGYNEQFF
. | TRBJ2-7 | TRBV2 | TRBD1 | TGTGCCAGCAGACAGGGGGCAAGCTCCTACGAGCAGTACTTC | CASRQGASSYEQYF
. | TRBJ1-5 | TRBV30 | TRBD1 | TGTGCCTGGAGTGACACAGGGGGCAATCAGCCCCAGCATTTT | CAWSDTGGNQPQHF
. | TRBJ2-1 | TRBV11-3 | . | TGTGCCAGCAGCTTAGGACCGGGCTACAATGAGCAGTTCTTC | CASSLGPGYNEQFF
few | TRBJ2-7 | TRBV19 | TRBD2 | TGTGCCAGTAGTATGGGAGGGACTAGCGGGGACTACGAGCAGTACTTC | CASSMGGTSGDYEQYF
few | TRBJ2-3 | TRBV18 | . | TGTGCCAGCTCCCAGGGTACCCACACAGATACGCAGTATTTT | CASSQGTHTDTQYF
. | TRBJ2-7 | TRBV28 | . | TGTGCCAGCAGTTTCGGACTGAACTACGAGCAGTACTTC | CASSFGLNYEQYF
. | TRBJ1-5 | TRBV7-9 | TRBD1 | TGTGCCAGCAGCCAGACAGGGTCTGAGCCCCAGCATTTT | CASSQTGSEPQHF
. | TRBJ1-1 | TRBV7-2 | . | TGTGCCAGCAGCTCCCCCGGGCAGTCAGGGCGCATGAACACTGAAGCTTTCTTT | CASSSPGQSGRMNTEAFF
. | TRBJ2-1 | TRBV5-4 | TRBD1 | TGTGCCAGCAGCTTGGGGTCCGGGACAGGAAAATCCAATGAGCAGTTCTTC | CASSLGSGTGKSNEQFF
few | TRBJ2-3 | TRBV29-1 | TRBD1 | TGCAGCGTTAGGGACAGGATGTTAACGGAGACGCAGTATTTT | CSVRDRMLTETQYF
once | TRBJ2-7 | TRBV10-3 | . | TGTGCCATCAGTGATATTAGCGAACTACGCTCCTACGAGCAGTACTTC | CAISDISELRSYEQYF
few | TRBJ2-1 | TRBV18 | TRBD1 | TGTGCCAGCTCCCAAGACAGGGTAGGTGAGCAGTTCTTC | CASSQDRVGEQFF
. | TRBJ2-7 | TRBV6-6 | TRBD1 | TGTGCCAGCAGCCCTTCCCAGGGGGCTCACTACGAGCAGTACTTC | CASSPSQGAHYEQYF
few | TRBJ2-3 | TRBV4-2 | TRBD2 | TGTGCCAGCAGCCATGATAGCGGGAGAACAGATACGCAGTATTTT | CASSHDSGRTDTQYF
. | TRBJ1-2 | TRBV2 | . | TGTGCCAGCAGGGGTGACGGGAACAGCGGGGACTTC | CASRGDGNSGDF
few | TRBJ2-2 | TRBV28 | . | TGTGCCAGCTGCATTTTACGGGATGCCGGGGAGCTGTTTTTT | CASCILRDAGELFF
few | TRBJ1-5 | TRBV7-2 | . | TGTGCCAGCAGCTTTGGGCTCAATCAGCCCCAGCATTTT | CASSFGLNQPQHF
. | TRBJ2-3 | TRBV6-4 | . | TGTGCCTGGGAGGGGGGACTGGCTGCAGATACGCAGTATTTT | CAWEGGLAADTQYF
. | TRBJ2-3 | TRBV5-1 | . | TGCGCCAGCAGCTTCGCGCTTAGCACAGATACGCAGTATTTT | CASSFALSTDTQYF
few | TRBJ2-5 | TRBV4-3 | . | TGCGCCAGCAGCCGAAACTCGCGGATGCCCGGAGAGACCCAGTACTTC | CASSRNSRMPGETQYF
. | TRBJ2-2 | TRBV2 | . | TGTGCCAGCAGGCCTCATGGGAGAAACACCGGGGAGCTGTTTTTT | CASRPHGRNTGELFF
few | TRBJ2-1 | TRBV13 | . | TGTGCCAGCAGCTTCGGGCGGAGGGGTGAGCAGTTCTTC | CASSFGRRGEQFF
. | TRBJ2-4 | TRBV30 | TRBD1 | TGTGCCTGGAGCGGACAGGGAAGGAACATTCAGTACTTC | CAWSGQGRNIQYF
. | TRBJ2-4 | TRBV19 | TRBD2 | TGTGCCAGTAGTACGACTAGCGGGAGGATGCTAGCCAAAAACATTCAGTACTTC | CASSTTSGRMLAKNIQYF
. | TRBJ2-1 | TRBV7-9 | . | TGTGCCAGCAGCTTTACATGGGGGGACAATGAGCAGTTCTTC | CASSFTWGDNEQFF
. | TRBJ1-2 | TRBV5-6 | . | TGTGCCAGCAGCCCCGACCCGGGGAGGGCCGGCTACACCTTC | CASSPDPGRAGYTF
. | TRBJ2-7 | TRBV6-6 | . | TGTGCCAGCAGCAAGGACACCTCCTACGAGCAGTACTTC | CASSKDTSYEQYF
few | TRBJ1-2 | TRBV28 | TRBD1 | TGTGCCAGCAGTTTAGACAGGGACTATGGCTACACCTTC | CASSLDRDYGYTF
few | TRBJ2-1 | TRBV5-6 | TRBD2 | TGTGCCAGCAGCCTGGTCGGGGGGAGGGCCCACAATGAGCAGTTCTTC | CASSLVGGRAHNEQFF
few | TRBJ2-5 | TRBV5-6 | TRBD2 | TGTGCCAGCAGCTTGGCGGGAGGGCCGCTGGAGACCCAGTACTTC | CASSLAGGPLETQYF
few | TRBJ2-7 | TRBV9 | TRBD1 | TGTGCCAGCAGCGTAGGGGTGGTTGGGGGACAGAGCTACGAGCAGTACTTC | CASSVGVVGGQSYEQYF
. | TRBJ2-7 | TRBV4-2 | . | TGTGCCAGCAGCCAAAATCCCGGGACATCTACCTCCTACGAGCAGTACTTC | CASSQNPGTSTSYEQYF
few | TRBJ2-3 | TRBV5-1 | TRBD2 | TGCGCCAGCAGGGCACCTGGGGGGGAAGTCACAGATACGCAGTATTTT | CASRAPGGEVTDTQYF
. | TRBJ2-7 | TRBV5-1 | TRBD1 | TGCGCCAGCAGCGTCCGGAGGACAGGCTTATACGAGCAGTACTTC | CASSVRRTGLYEQYF
. | TRBJ2-3 | TRBV2 | TRBD1 | TGTGCCAGCAGGGTGACAGGGAGCACAGATACGCAGTATTTT | CASRVTGSTDTQYF
. | TRBJ2-7 | TRBV28 | . | TGTGCCAGCAGTTTATTCCCACAGGAGCAGTACTTC | CASSLFPQEQYF